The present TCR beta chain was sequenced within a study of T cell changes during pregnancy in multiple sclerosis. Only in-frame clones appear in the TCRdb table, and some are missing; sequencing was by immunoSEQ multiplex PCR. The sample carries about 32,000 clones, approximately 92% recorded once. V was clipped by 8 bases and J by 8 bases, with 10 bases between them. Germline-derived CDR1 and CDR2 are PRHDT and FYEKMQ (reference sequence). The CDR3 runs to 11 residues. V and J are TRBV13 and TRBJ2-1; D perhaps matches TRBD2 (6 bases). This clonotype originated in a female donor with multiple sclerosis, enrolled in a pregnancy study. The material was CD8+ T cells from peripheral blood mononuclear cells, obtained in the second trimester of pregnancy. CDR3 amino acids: CASDSGDEQFF. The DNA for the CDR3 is TGTGCCAGCGATTCGGGGGATGAGCAGTTCTTC.